This TCR beta chain was captured in a study of long-term antiretroviral therapy in people with HIV. With regard to this clone: Its antigen is as yet unknown.

PBMC samples from each donor numbered at least one pre-ART and at least two post-ART. General study results and limits: The range of CDR3 lengths in HIV repertoires proved narrower than that found in controls. Post-ART samples showed increased diversity that remained below transplant donor control levels.

With survey level as its setting, the immunoSEQ assay was v3.0. The method was immunoSEQ multiplex PCR; TCRdb's version includes in-frame clones alone and lacks a portion of them. The data show tens of thousands of clones, nearly 90% seen once. CDR3 length equals 13 residues. Looked up from germline, CDR1 is SGDLS and CDR2 is YYNGEE. Trimming took 4 bases from V and 9 from J, leaving 14 bases between them. Source: unsorted PBMCs, taken 1.1 years after starting antiretroviral therapy. The origin of this receptor is a man younger than 30 with HIV. The chain uses TRBV9 and TRBJ2-1, with D maybe TRBD1 (5 bases). CDR3 nucleotide sequence: TGTGCCAGCAGCACACAAATAGGGGTTGAGCAGTTCTTC. Protein product: CASSTQIGVEQFF.